This passage covers 20 T cell receptor beta chains from one sample sequenced in a study of cytomegalovirus exposure and HLA in healthy donors. Clones were read by immunoSEQ multiplex PCR, and TCRdb kept only the in-frame ones, dropping some. The table has some 210,000 clones, approximately 87% seen once; the top ten hold roughly 6%. The source material was PBMCs. The receptors come from a woman aged 18-35 years in good health and CMV-seronegative.

This clone occurred once. V and J are TRBV29-1 and TRBJ1-2, with no clear D. Per the germline V gene, CDR1 is SQVTM and CDR2 is ANQGSEA. V was trimmed by 7 bases and J by 4 bases, leaving 13 bases between them. The CDR3 spans 12 residues. Here the CDR3 reads CSALGEGYGYTF. CDR3 bases: TGCAGCGCTCTCGGGGAGGGCTATGGCTACACCTTC.

The V and J genes are TRBV19 and TRBJ1-2; 7 bases are a match to TRBD1. The junction had 8 bases not matched to a gene; V was cut back by 4 bases and J by 3 bases. In germline, CDR1 is LNHDA, CDR2 SQIVND (reference sequence). CDR3 length: 15 residues. CDR3 region: CASSRTGETYYGYTF. In nucleotides, the CDR3 is TGTGCCAGTAGTAGGACAGGAGAGACCTACTATGGCTACACCTTC.

The J gene is TRBJ2-5, the V gene TRBV28; D may match TRBD1 or TRBD2 (5 bases each). CDR1 is MDHEN and CDR2 is SYDVKM in the germline V gene. With 2 bases removed from V and 1 base from J, the gap between germline ends came to 11 bases. This CDR3 comprises 15 residues. CDR3 in amino acids: CASSLRDAGQETQYF. The CDR3 DNA is TGTGCCAGCAGTTTAAGGGACGCCGGCCAAGAGACCCAGTACTTC.

V is TRBV11-1 and J is TRBJ2-2; 9 bases match TRBD1. Germline V gives CDR1 SGHAT, CDR2 FQDESV (reference sequence). The CDR3 has 15 amino acids. Losses at the gene ends were 5 bases for V and 7 bases for J; bases not matched to a gene: 8. Here the CDR3 DNA reads TGTGCCAGCAGCCCTACAGGGGGCGAGGGCGGGGAGCTGTTTTTT. Translated: CASSPTGGEGGELFF. Full variable domain (rest looked up from reference TRBV11-1 and TRBJ2-2): EAEVAQSPRYKITEKSQAVAFWCDPISGHATLYWYRQILGQGPELLVQFQDESVVDDSQLPKDRFSAERLKGVDSTLKIQPAELGDSAMYLCASSPTGGEGGELFFGEGSRLTVL.

V and J are TRBV2 and TRBJ1-2; 8 nucleotides agree with TRBD1. Germline V gives CDR1 SNHLY, CDR2 FYNNEI. The CDR3 contains 15 residues. V was clipped by 6 bases and J by 3 bases; unmatched bases: 9. The CDR3: CASSETGTGYYGYTF. As DNA, the CDR3 is TGTGCCAGCAGCGAGACTGGGACAGGATACTATGGCTACACCTTC.

V gene TRBV4-1 combines with J gene TRBJ2-7; TRBD1 matches 7 bases. CDR3 size: 16 residues. V trimming: 0 bases; J trimming: 3 bases; junction bases outside the gene matches: 8. Germline CDR1 is MGHRA and CDR2 is YSYEKL. The CDR3 loop is CASSQEGDSAHYEQYF. CDR3 bases: TGCGCCAGCAGCCAAGAAGGGGACAGTGCGCACTACGAGCAGTACTTC.

The DNA for the CDR3 is TGTGCCAGCAGCGCGGACAGGGATCATCAGCCCCAGCATTTT. Protein sequence: CASSADRDHQPQHF. The chain is built from TRBV9 and TRBJ1-5, with TRBD1 matching 8 bases. From germline, CDR1 is SGDLS and CDR2 YYNGEE. This CDR3 is 14 amino acids long. V trimming: 3 bases; J trimming: 5 bases; junction bases outside the gene matches: 4.

This clone was seen a few times. This rearrangement joins TRBV27 to TRBJ1-3; D is uncertain. Germline V lookup: CDR1 MNHEY, CDR2 SMNVEV (reference sequence). This CDR3 is built from 16 residues. V lost 4 bases to trimming and J lost 0 bases, with 13 bases between them. CDR3 nucleotide sequence: TGTGCCAGCAGTTGGAACCGCCGAGCCTCTGGAAACACCATATATTTT. It translates to CASSWNRRASGNTIYF.

The chain has TRBV9 and TRBJ2-5; D not certain. V dropped 0 bases and J dropped 0 bases, with 6 bases sitting between them. Germline CDR1 is SGDLS and CDR2 is YYNGEE. The CDR3 is 14 amino acids. The CDR3 region is CASSVGSDQETQYF. CDR3 DNA: TGTGCCAGCAGCGTAGGCAGTGACCAAGAGACCCAGTACTTC.

The V call is TRBV6-1, the J call TRBJ1-1; no definite D call. The germline V and J ends were trimmed by 2 bases and 1 base, with 8 bases remaining between them. This CDR3 comprises 14 residues. Germline V gene sequence: CDR1 MNHNS, CDR2 SASEGT. As DNA, the CDR3 is TGTGCCAGCAGTGAACTCCTAAGGAACACTGAAGCTTTCTTT. It codes for CASSELLRNTEAFF.

J is TRBJ2-7 and V is TRBV29-1; 7 bases agree with TRBD1. The CDR3 covers 17 residues. Germline V CDR1 and CDR2: SQVTM, ANQGSEA. The V and J ends lost 6 bases and 4 bases, in that order; junction bases with no gene match: 21. The CDR3 DNA reads TGCAGCGTCCTAATAACACAGGGGATAGGTTGGGGATACGAGCAGTACTTC. This sequence encodes CSVLITQGIGWGYEQYF.

This chain uses TRBV5-1 with TRBJ1-1; 8 bases line up with TRBD1. The CDR3 is made up of 15 amino acids. Losses at the gene ends were 4 bases for V and 4 bases for J; bases not matched to a gene: 9. Germline V gene data show CDR1 as SGHRS and CDR2 as YFSETQ. The CDR3 DNA reads TGCGCCAGCAGCCCCACAGGGGGAAGTAGCACTGAAGCTTTCTTT. Translated: CASSPTGGSSTEAFF. Full variable domain (missing parts from reference TRBV5-1 and TRBJ1-1): KAGVTQTPRYLIKTRGQQVTLSCSPISGHRSVSWYQQTPGQGLQFLFEYFSETQRNKGNFPGRFSGRQFSNSRSEMNVSTLELGDSALYLCASSPTGGSSTEAFFGQGTRLTVV.

CDR3 protein: CASSSSGSWDYGYTF. The DNA for the CDR3 is TGTGCCAGCAGTTCTTCAGGGTCATGGGACTATGGCTACACCTTC. V usage is TRBV6-5 and J usage is TRBJ1-2, with a weak D call TRBD1 (5 bases). The CDR3 extends over 15 amino acids. CDR1 MNHEY and CDR2 SVGAGI come from the germline V gene. V was trimmed by 4 bases and J by 3 bases, leaving 15 bases between them.

The rearrangement uses TRBV30 and TRBJ1-2, with D possibly matching TRBD1 (5 bases). The CDR3 sequence is 14 residues long. Germline V gene data show CDR1 as GTSNPN and CDR2 as SVGIG (reference sequence). Trimming took 0 bases from V and 4 from J, leaving 12 bases between them. The CDR3 DNA sequence: TGTGCCTGGAGTGTCGGGACCGCGAGCTATGGCTACACCTTC. Its translation is CAWSVGTASYGYTF.

This clone was counted a few times. The genes are TRBV27 and TRBJ1-5; 8 bases fit TRBD1. The CDR3 runs to 13 residues. The V segment lost 6 bases and the J segment 13 bases; nucleotides outside the gene matches: 11. Germline values: CDR1 MNHEY, CDR2 SMNVEV (reference sequence). CDR3 protein: CASRGGRQGTQHF. CDR3 in DNA: TGTGCCAGCAGAGGGGGCCGACAGGGGACGCAGCATTTT.

Worth noting for this clone: Other nucleotide sequences in the sample specify the same CDR3. The rearrangement joins TRBV2 to TRBJ2-1; D uncertain. V dropped 5 bases and J dropped 0 bases, with 11 bases sitting between them. This CDR3 comprises 15 residues. Germline lookup yields CDR1 SNHLY and CDR2 FYNNEI. The DNA for the CDR3 is TGTGCCAGCAGTCCCGGCCGCAGCTCCTACAATGAGCAGTTCTTC. Encoded protein: CASSPGRSSYNEQFF.

The chain joins TRBV7-9 to TRBJ2-1, with 7 bases identical to TRBD2. This CDR3 has 14 amino acids. The junction had 3 bases not matched to a gene; V was cut back by 1 base and J by 6 bases. Per the germline V gene, CDR1 is SEHNR and CDR2 is FQNEAQ (reference sequence). The CDR3 sequence is CASSLGGRSNEQFF. The CDR3 DNA sequence: TGTGCCAGCAGCTTAGGCGGGAGAAGCAATGAGCAGTTCTTC. The full variable domain, with the rest looked up from reference TRBV7-9 and TRBJ2-1, is DTGVSQNPRHKITKRGQNVTFRCDPISEHNRLYWYRQTLGQGPEFLTYFQNEAQLEKSRLLSDRFSAERPKGSFSTLEIQRTEQGDSAMYLCASSLGGRSNEQFFGPGTRLTVL.

The chain employs TRBV29-1 and TRBJ2-3; 8 bases are a match to TRBD2. Losses at the gene ends were 4 bases for V and 4 bases for J; bases not matched to a gene: 10. Germline CDR1 and CDR2: SQVTM and ANQGSEA. This CDR3 is built from 15 residues. Here the CDR3 DNA reads TGCAGCGTTGCCCAGGGACTAGGAGTAGCAGATACGCAGTATTTT. Translation gives CSVAQGLGVADTQYF.

This clone was observed a single time. This chain uses TRBV14 with TRBJ2-1; a weak D match, TRBD2 (6 bases). The CDR3 has 15 residues. Trimming cost V 0 bases and J 4 bases, with 10 bases left between them. Germline assignment: CDR1 SGHDN and CDR2 FVKESK. CDR3 nucleotides: TGTGCCAGCAGCCAAGATGGGAGGCGGTACAATGAGCAGTTCTTC. Residues: CASSQDGRRYNEQFF.

This clone has just one count. V is TRBV5-1 and J is TRBJ2-5, with 8 bases identical to TRBD2. Looked up from germline, CDR1 is SGHRS and CDR2 is YFSETQ. The CDR3 loop spans 15 amino acids. J lost 3 bases, V lost 2 bases, and 6 bases had no gene match. CDR3 coding DNA: TGCGCCAGCAGCTTCACGCCGGGGGGGAAAGAGACCCAGTACTTC. Amino acids: CASSFTPGGKETQYF.